Listed here is a single T cell receptor beta chain. Its cognate antigen is unknown. TCRdb reprocessed the multiplex PCR reads via MiXCR and lists one record per CDR3 protein. The sample includes approximately 210,000 distinct CDR3 sequences, roughly 32% of them seen just once. These data come from a study of breast tumors, draining lymph nodes, adjacent tissues. Whole-study results and caveats: Findings are consistent with lymph node origin and intratumoral expansion of most tumor T cells. Tumor and nontumor repertoires were significantly more similar in luminal-like than in basal-like breast cancer. Tumor TCR diversity was below lymph nodes but above nontumor tissue.

Breast cancer patients provided tissue from their axillary draining lymph nodes. This receptor was taken from a female donor with breast cancer. Some clones in this sample may be carry-over from other donors' samples. Sequencing was done on a sample of axillary lymph node tissue.

The CDR3 nucleotides are TGTGCCAGCAGGGCCGGGGCAGAAAATGAAAAACTGTTTTTT. Protein sequence: CASRAGAENEKLFF. V and J are TRBV2 and TRBJ1-4; a weak D match, TRBD1 (5 bases). The CDR3 length is 14 residues. Germline V gene lookup returns CDR1 SNHLY and CDR2 FYNNEI. Trimming pared 6 bases from V and 5 bases from J, leaving 13 bases between.